This TCR delta chain originates from a study of γδ T cells in repeated Plasmodium falciparum infection. TCRdb re-analyzed the multiplex PCR reads via CATT. The sample includes roughly 86,000 delta-chain clones, almost 1.5% of them seen just once. The germline V gene has CDR1 TSWWSYY and CDR2 QGS. CDR3 size: 23 residues. After removal of 5 bases from V and 0 bases from J, the junction contained 27 bases not matched to a gene. This clone was seen ten or more times. This may stem from a read error, because a much larger clone lies one nucleotide away. This sample includes further DNA sequences coding for the same CDR3. Flow sorting of PBMC yielded separate Vgamma9/Vdelta2+ and Vdelta2-negative gammadelta T cell populations for bulk repertoire analysis.

The sequencing sample was made of gamma-delta T cells from blood. The TCR was taken from a pool of human donors (malaria-infected and uninfected, not separated). The V call is TRDV1, the J call TRDJ1, with 10 positions matching TRDD3. TCRdb is silent on the J gene; assignment here came from matching the DNA to germline. CDR3 residues: CALGRPSETWGIKLTSYTDKLIF. CDR3 in DNA: TGTGCTCTTGGGAGGCCTTCGGAGACCTGGGGGATAAAGCTCACGTCCTACACCGATAAACTCATCTTT.